This T cell receptor beta chain was profiled in a study of blood T cell repertoires in COVID-19. Study at large: Sample material is recorded as cDNA or gDNA derived from T cells, B-cell-depleted T cells, or PBMCs.

The assay was immunoSEQ multiplex PCR, and TCRdb's table has in-frame clones only and misses some. The table includes some 270,000 clones, approximately 85% detected once. Looked up from germline, CDR1 is SGHAT and CDR2 is FQNNGV. The V end was cut by 2 bases, the J end by 10 bases, with 12 bases between. CDR3 length: 13 amino acids. Those enrolled in Seattle joined during active infection and were followed longitudinally afterward. The sequenced material came from peripheral blood. This clonotype was sampled from a human donor with COVID-19, enrolled during active disease. The donor label of this sample is uncertain. The chain couples TRBV11-2 to TRBJ2-1; the D gene is possibly TRBD2 (5 bases). CDR3 DNA sequence: TGTGCCAGCAGCTTAATGGCGGGTGGCGAGCAGTTCTTC. Protein: CASSLMAGGEQFF.